The sequence of this T cell receptor beta chain was determined in a study of memory CD4+ T cells and cytomegalovirus serostatus. This CDR3 contains 15 residues. CDR1 is SGHDT, CDR2 YYEEEE, per germline. Trimming cost V 1 base and J 9 bases, with 19 bases left between them. Clones were sequenced by immunoSEQ multiplex PCR, and TCRdb holds only the in-frame ones, with some missing. The sample includes 50,000 to 60,000 clones, about 86% seen only once; the top ten take 1.5% to 2%. The sort gate was single viable CD3+CD4+CD8-CD45RO+ cells for memory CD4+ T cells. The gene calls are TRBV5-6 and TRBJ1-1, with TRBD1 as a possible D gene (5 bases). This receptor was identified in an adult in good health and CMV-seropositive. Sequencing was done on a sample of memory CD4+ T cells from blood. CDR3 amino acids: CASSLLSGAPLQAFF. The CDR3 coding sequence is TGTGCCAGCAGCTTGCTGAGCGGGGCACCTCTTCAAGCTTTCTTT.